This is a list of T cell receptor beta chains from one sample in a study of T cells in Graves' hyperthyroidism and ophthalmopathy. MiXCR was run by TCRdb on the multiplex PCR reads, yielding one entry per CDR3 protein. The table has 150,000 or so distinct CDR3 sequences, approximately 20% seen once. Sequenced: blood. These receptors all come from a woman aged 50 to 65 with Graves' hyperthyroidism that later progressed to Graves' ophthalmopathy. Each CDR3 is given with its conserved first and last residue. A D gene is named only where the DNA matches it firmly. Only part of the rows carry a size: once, few, many, or a class if the clone is expanded.

V	size	J	D	DNA	CDR3
TRBV25-1	NA	TRBJ2-3	TRBD1	TGTGCCAGTCGCTCTGGGGGACAGGGAGCCGATACGCAGTATTTT	CASRSGGQGADTQYF
TRBV6-2/TRBV6-3	NA	TRBJ1-2	NA	TGTGCCAGCACCCCGAACAGGGACGCCCAAGTTAACTATGGCTACACCTTC	CASTPNRDAQVNYGYTF
TRBV5-1	many	TRBJ1-4	NA	TGCGCCAGCAGCGGAGGCGGGGGAGGGTTGGAAAAACTGTTTTTT	CASSGGGGGLEKLFF
TRBV2	many	TRBJ2-1	TRBD2	TGTGCCAGCAGTGTAGATAAGACTAGCGGGGGGGGGCTCAGGGAGCAGTTCTTC	CASSVDKTSGGGLREQFF
TRBV24-1	many	TRBJ2-2	TRBD1	TGTGCCACCAGTGATTGGGCCGGGACAGCGAACACCGGGGAGCTGTTTTTT	CATSDWAGTANTGELFF
TRBV11-2	NA	TRBJ2-7	NA	TGTGCCAGCAGCCCGGGACTGCTCAGAACCTTCCGCCCCTACGAGCAGTACTTC	CASSPGLLRTFRPYEQYF
TRBV20-1	many	TRBJ2-5	TRBD1	TGCAGTGCTAGATCGTCAACCACGGGACAGGGGGTCCGAGAGACCCAGTACTTC	CSARSSTTGQGVRETQYF
TRBV5-6	many	TRBJ1-5	NA	TGTGCCAGCAGCCTAACAGGGACCGGCCAGCCCCAGCATTTT	CASSLTGTGQPQHF
TRBV20-1	NA	TRBJ2-1	TRBD2	TGCAGTGGGTCCCCAGGACTAGCGGGAGGGGGTGAGCAGTTCTTC	CSGSPGLAGGGEQFF
TRBV7-9	many	TRBJ2-5	NA	TGTGCCAGCAGCGAGGACCCCACCCAAGAGACCCAGTACTTC	CASSEDPTQETQYF
TRBV10-2	NA	TRBJ2-4	TRBD2	TGCGCCAGCAGTGAGCCCCGTAGGCTAGCGGGAGCCAAAAACATTCAGTACTTC	CASSEPRRLAGAKNIQYF
TRBV2	many	TRBJ2-1	TRBD1	TGTGCCAGCAGAGATCGGGACAGGGCATACAATGAGCAGTTCTTC	CASRDRDRAYNEQFF
TRBV7-9	NA	TRBJ2-1	NA	TGTGCCAGCAGCCCCCTGAGGGTAGCGGCCTACAATGAGCAGTTCTTC	CASSPLRVAAYNEQFF
TRBV5-1	many	TRBJ2-5	TRBD2	TGCGCCAGCAGCTTGGTGACTAGCAAGGAGACCCAGTACTTC	CASSLVTSKETQYF
TRBV11-2	few	TRBJ1-3	NA	TGTGCCAGCAGCCCTCCTCCTACCGGGACACATGGAAACACCATATATTTT	CASSPPPTGTHGNTIYF
TRBV6-1	NA	TRBJ2-7	TRBD2	TGTGCCAGCAGTGAATCTGGCGGGAGTTCCTACGAGCAGTACTTC	CASSESGGSSYEQYF
TRBV28	many	TRBJ1-4	TRBD1	TGTGCCAGCAGTACGGACAGGGACGGGGGTGAAAAACTGTTTTTT	CASSTDRDGGEKLFF
TRBV5-4	few	TRBJ2-1	NA	TGTGCCAGCAGCCCCGACGACTATGAGCAGTTCTTC	CASSPDDYEQFF
TRBV28	NA	TRBJ2-1	TRBD2	TGTGCCAGCCGAGCGGGGGACCCCTACAATGAGCAGTTCTTC	CASRAGDPYNEQFF